This T cell receptor (beta chain) was identified during a study of T cells in Graves' hyperthyroidism and ophthalmopathy (dated 2019 in TCRdb). Study-wide context: Peripheral blood was collected at initial diagnosis, before any treatment. To identify TCR V-J signatures that set the groups apart, the researchers used a discovery cohort of 100 patients, made up of around 40 with Graves' ophthalmopathy and about 59 with stable Graves' hyperthyroidism. Prospective prediction of ophthalmopathy was tested in an independent validation cohort consisting of 18 hyperthyroidism patients and more than 15 patients who later progressed to ophthalmopathy. For training and testing, the 110 or so patients in the discovery cohort were randomly divided in a 7:3 ratio. Thyroid tissue and blood T-cell repertoires from roughly six Graves' hyperthyroidism patients were also compared in the study. After blood sampling, hyperthyroidism patients were treated with methimazole at a starting dose of 30 mg daily, and ophthalmopathy patients were treated with high-dose intravenous methylprednisolone. According to the paper, TCR Vbeta CDR3 sequencing was carried out on over 130 peripheral blood samples, which came from 40 to 45 ophthalmopathy, under 80 hyperthyroidism and roughly 17 progressor patients.

The TCR beta CDR3 regions were amplified from RNA transcripts. The TCR CDR3 was subjected to a first round of RT-PCR using the HTBI primer set and the Qiagen OneStep RT-PCR kit. Libraries were constructed in a second round of multiplex PCR, after which size selection and purification were performed. Paired-end sequencing of the libraries was performed with 100 bp reads on an Illumina HiSeq2000. The study's processing was this. SOAPnuke was used to process the raw data, throwing out any read that contained adapters or uncalled bases, had a mean Phred below 15, or lacked an exact constant-primer or identifier match. High-quality paired reads were merged with COPE v1.2.5, and unique nucleotide sequences were defined as clonotypes. Clonotypes were aligned to IMGT TRBV, TRBD and TRBJ reference segments using MiTCR v1.1. The analysis was restricted to V-J combinations with a frequency above 0.0001, which together covered 99.2% of the repertoires. A TCS score was defined as the ratio of F50 (clonal expansion) to E x V (chaos), with BLOSUM62-based TCRdist applied between CDR3 peptides within each V-J. Welch's t-statistics and random forest reduced some 510 V-J features to 13, which were used in a naive Bayes classifier (R e1071). Thyroid-blood repertoire similarity was quantified with the Morisita-Horn index. TCRdb redid the processing of the public reads, applying fastp at Q25 and MiXCR, and retained in-frame beta chains. Merged by CDR3 protein, the rows form single entries marked with the most common genes and DNA. These V and J calls originate from TCRdb's pipeline instead of the authors' own analysis. The sample table shows roughly 710,000 distinct CDR3 sequences, and around 40% are seen once. Together, the top ten hold 31% of the sample.

This clonotype has just a few counts. Its antigen remains undetermined. Base qualities are not at hand, and no much larger clone is one base apart. A patient counted as having stable Graves' hyperthyroidism if no progression to ophthalmopathy occurred over 18 months of follow-up. Hyperthyroidism patients were newly diagnosed, had a disease duration of under 2 months, and were aged 18 to 65 years. Any patient with an uncontrolled infection, another autoimmune disease, pregnancy or lactation was excluded. Diagnoses were established on the basis of clinical symptoms, serum thyroxine and TRAb, thyroid ultrasound, and orbital computed tomography. Ficoll-Paque density gradient centrifugation was used to isolate PBMCs from 10 ml of fresh peripheral blood. Trizol reagent was used to extract total RNA, and RNA quality was then checked on an Agilent 2100 Bioanalyzer. The paper's findings and limits, for the study overall: In validation, progression to ophthalmopathy was predicted by the model with around 70% sensitivity and roughly 72% specificity, a median of approximately 6.5 months before onset. Most expanded thyroid clonotypes (frequency above 0.001) were also found in blood, which suggests that blood repertoires may mirror thyroid immune responses. No statistical method was used to set the sample size in advance, and investigators knew the group allocation. A 13 V-J signature model separated ophthalmopathy from stable hyperthyroidism, with 87.88% sensitivity and 81.08% specificity in cross-validation and 80%/75% in testing.

The CDR3 numbers 15 residues from cysteine through phenylalanine. Here the CDR3 DNA is all that survives: 45 bases in frame from base 1. Here V drops 3 bases and J drops 5 bases, and the junction holds 8 bases not matched to any gene. The germline V gene encodes CDR1 MNHEY and CDR2 SVGAGI. This sequence was found in a woman aged 40 to 50 with Graves' hyperthyroidism. Sequences were obtained from blood. This sequence uses TRBV6-5 and TRBJ2-5, with 8 bases matching TRBD2. Here is the DNA: TGTGCCAGCAGTTATCCGGGCCGGGGGGGGGAGACCCAGTACTTC. It translates to CASSYPGRGGETQYF.